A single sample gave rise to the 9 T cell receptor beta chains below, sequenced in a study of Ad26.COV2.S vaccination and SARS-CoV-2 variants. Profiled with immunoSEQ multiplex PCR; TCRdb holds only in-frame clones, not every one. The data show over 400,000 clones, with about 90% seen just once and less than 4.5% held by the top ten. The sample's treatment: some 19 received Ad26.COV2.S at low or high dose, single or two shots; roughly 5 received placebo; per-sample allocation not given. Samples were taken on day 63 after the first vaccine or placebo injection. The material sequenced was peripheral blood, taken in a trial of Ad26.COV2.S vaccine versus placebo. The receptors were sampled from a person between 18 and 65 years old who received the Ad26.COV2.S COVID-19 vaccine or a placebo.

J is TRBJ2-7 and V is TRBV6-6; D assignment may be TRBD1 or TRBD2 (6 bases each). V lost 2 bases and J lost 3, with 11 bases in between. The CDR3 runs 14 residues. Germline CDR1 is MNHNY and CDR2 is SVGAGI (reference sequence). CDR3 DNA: TGTGCCAGCAGTTACGGGGGGCCGTACTACGAGCAGTACTTC. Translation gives CASSYGGPYYEQYF.

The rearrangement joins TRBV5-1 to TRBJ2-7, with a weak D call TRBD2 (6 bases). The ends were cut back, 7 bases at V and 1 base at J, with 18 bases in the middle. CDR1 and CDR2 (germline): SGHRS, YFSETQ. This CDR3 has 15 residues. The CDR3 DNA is TGCGCCAGCGCGGTTATCACGGGAGCGTCCTACGAGCAGTACTTC. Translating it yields CASAVITGASYEQYF.

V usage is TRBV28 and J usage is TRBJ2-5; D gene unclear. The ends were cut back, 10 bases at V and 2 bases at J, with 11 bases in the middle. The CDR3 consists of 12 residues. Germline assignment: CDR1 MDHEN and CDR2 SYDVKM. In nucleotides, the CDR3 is TGTGCCACCCGGGCCCGGCAAGAGACCCAGTACTTC. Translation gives CATRARQETQYF.

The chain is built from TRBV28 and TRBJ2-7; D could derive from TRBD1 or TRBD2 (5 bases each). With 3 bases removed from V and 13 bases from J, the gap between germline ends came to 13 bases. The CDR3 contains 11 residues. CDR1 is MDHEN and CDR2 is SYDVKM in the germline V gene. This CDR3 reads CASSFGGTAYF. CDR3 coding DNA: TGTGCCAGCAGTTTTGGGGGAACGGCTTACTTC.

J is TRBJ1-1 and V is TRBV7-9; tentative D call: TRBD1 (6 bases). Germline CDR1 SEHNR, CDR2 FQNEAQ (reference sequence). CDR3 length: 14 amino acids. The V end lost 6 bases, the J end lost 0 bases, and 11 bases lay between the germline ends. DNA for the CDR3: TGTGCCAGCAGATCGGGACAAATGAACACTGAAGCTTTCTTT. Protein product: CASRSGQMNTEAFF.

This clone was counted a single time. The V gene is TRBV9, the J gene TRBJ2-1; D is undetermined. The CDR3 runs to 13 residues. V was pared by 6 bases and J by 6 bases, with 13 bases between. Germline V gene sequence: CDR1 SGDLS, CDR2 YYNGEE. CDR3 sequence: CASNPVPGNEQFF. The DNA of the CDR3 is TGTGCCAGCAACCCCGTCCCCGGCAATGAGCAGTTCTTC.

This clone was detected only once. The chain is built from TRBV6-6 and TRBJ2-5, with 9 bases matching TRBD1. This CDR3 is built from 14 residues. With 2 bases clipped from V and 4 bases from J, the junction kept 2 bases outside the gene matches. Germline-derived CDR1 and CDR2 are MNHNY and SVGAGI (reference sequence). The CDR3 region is CASSYRDRVETQYF. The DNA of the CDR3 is TGTGCCAGCAGTTACCGGGACAGGGTAGAGACCCAGTACTTC.

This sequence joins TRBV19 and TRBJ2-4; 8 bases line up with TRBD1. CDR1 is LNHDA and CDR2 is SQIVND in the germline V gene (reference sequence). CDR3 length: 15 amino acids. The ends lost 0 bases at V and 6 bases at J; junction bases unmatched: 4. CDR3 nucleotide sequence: TGTGCCAGTAGTATAGATGGGACAGGATCAAACATTCAGTACTTC. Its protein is CASSIDGTGSNIQYF.

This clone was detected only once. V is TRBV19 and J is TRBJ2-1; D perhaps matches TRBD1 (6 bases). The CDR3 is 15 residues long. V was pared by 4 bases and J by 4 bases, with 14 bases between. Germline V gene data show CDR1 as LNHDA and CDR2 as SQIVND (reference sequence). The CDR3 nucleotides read TGTGCCAGTAGTACCCCGGGACAAAGGTACAATGAGCAGTTCTTC. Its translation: CASSTPGQRYNEQFF.